This T cell receptor (beta chain) was identified during a study of OX40 agonist ivuxolimab in advanced cancers. Concerning the study at large: The costimulatory receptor OX40 (CD134) was targeted by ivuxolimab, a fully human IgG2 agonistic monoclonal antibody. Intravenous ivuxolimab was administered to patients every 2 weeks at six dose levels: 0.01, 0.1, 0.3, 1.5, 3 and 10 mg/kg. Of the 50 to 55 patients in dose escalation, about 20 had hepatocellular carcinoma, some 15 had melanoma, 9 had renal cell carcinoma and 9 had head and neck cancer. In the dose-escalation cohort, 82.7% of patients were male, and the mean age was around 60 years, with a range of roughly 20 to 80. Prior anti-PD-1, anti-PD-L1 or anti-CTLA-4 therapy was permitted, and approximately 39% of dose-escalation patients had received checkpoint inhibitors. Partial responses occurred in three dose-escalation patients: two with cutaneous melanoma and one with hepatocellular carcinoma. Peripheral TCRbeta sequencing was intended to test whether TCR sequence diversity was altered and clonal T-cell expansion was caused by ivuxolimab. The paper covers the monotherapy dose-escalation part of the phase I ivuxolimab trial, which included N ≈ 52 patients.

The paper's findings and limits, for the study overall: Which antigens the clonally expanded peripheral T cells were specific for was not determined. In the 0.1-3.0 mg/kg groups, partial responders had among the lowest normalized peripheral clonal expansion, particularly in CD8+ T cells. Low levels of normalized T-cell clonal expansion were also seen in some nonresponding patients. At doses of 0.1 to 3.0 mg/kg, clonal expansion of both CD4+ and CD8+ T cells in blood was seen between baseline and week 6. After ivuxolimab, CD8+ T cells had more expanded clones than CD4+ T cells on average.

The trial excluded patients who had a history of autoimmune disease or were on systemic immunosuppression. Peripheral blood for TCR sequencing was drawn from every dose cohort at baseline, at cycle 4 day 1 and at cycle 7 day 1. Samples were obtained from an open-label, multicenter, first-in-human phase I dose-escalation trial of ivuxolimab. The trial enrolled adults with locally advanced or metastatic head and neck squamous cell, hepatocellular, melanoma or renal cell carcinoma. Before TCR sequencing, CD4+ and CD8+ T cells were separately sorted from peripheral blood. In its sample, this clone was seen once. The clone's antigen remains unknown. Nothing much larger sits one base from this clone, and base qualities are not available. Measured from the cysteine to the phenylalanine, the CDR3 is 15 residues long. CDR3 DNA is the only sequence kept; it has 45 bases, read in frame from the first base. From the germline V gene (reference sequence), CDR1 is SEHNR and CDR2 is FQNEAQ. V lost 5 bases and J lost 0 bases, and the count of bases not matched to a germline gene is 3.

For sequencing of the TCRbeta CDR3 region, genomic DNA was extracted from the sorted cells. TCRbeta CDR3 regions were sequenced using the immunoSEQ Assay. TCRdb obtained this table from immuneACCESS and retained in-frame rearrangements with V and J assigned. These tables miss some clones; where compared with another copy, unresolved V genes account for less than half of the shortfall, and the remainder is unexplained. A total of tens of thousands of clones appear in this sample, 75% to 90% of them only once. In total, the top ten clones hold around 2.7% of the sample. Specimen: CD4+ or CD8+ T cells sorted from blood, collected in a trial of the OX40 agonist ivuxolimab. The chain couples TRBV7-9 to TRBJ2-3; the junction holds 9 bases that match TRBD2. The TCR was taken from an adult with an advanced solid tumor such as melanoma, head and neck, liver or kidney cancer. The nucleotide sequence reads TGTGCCAGCAGCGAGCGGGGGGTTAGCACAGATACGCAGTATTTT. This gives the protein CASSERGVSTDTQYF.